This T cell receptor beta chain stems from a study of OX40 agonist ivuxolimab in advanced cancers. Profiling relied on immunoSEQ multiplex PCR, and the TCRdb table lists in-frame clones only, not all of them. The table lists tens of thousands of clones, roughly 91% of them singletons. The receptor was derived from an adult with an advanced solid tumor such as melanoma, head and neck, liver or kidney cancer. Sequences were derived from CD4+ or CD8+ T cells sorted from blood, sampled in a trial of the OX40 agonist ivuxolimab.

The CDR3 sequence is CASSKYNEQFF. The CDR3 DNA sequence: TGTGCCAGCAGCAAATACAATGAGCAGTTCTTC. The chain combines TRBV5-8 with TRBJ2-1; no clear D. Trimming cost V 4 bases and J 4 bases, with 3 bases left between them. The CDR3 contains 11 residues. Looked up from germline, CDR1 is SGHTS and CDR2 is YDEGEE.